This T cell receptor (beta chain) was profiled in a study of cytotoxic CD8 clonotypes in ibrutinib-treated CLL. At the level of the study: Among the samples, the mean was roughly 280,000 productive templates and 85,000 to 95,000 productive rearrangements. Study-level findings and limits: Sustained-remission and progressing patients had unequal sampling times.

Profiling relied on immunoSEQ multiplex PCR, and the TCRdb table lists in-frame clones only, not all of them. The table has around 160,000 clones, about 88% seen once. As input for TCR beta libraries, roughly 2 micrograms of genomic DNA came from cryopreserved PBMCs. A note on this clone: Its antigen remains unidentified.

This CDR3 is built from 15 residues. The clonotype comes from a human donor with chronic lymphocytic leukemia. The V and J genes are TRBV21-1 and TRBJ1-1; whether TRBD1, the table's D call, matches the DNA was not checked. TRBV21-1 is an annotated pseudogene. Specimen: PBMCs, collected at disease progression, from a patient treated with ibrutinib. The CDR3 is CASSADRGRDTEAFF. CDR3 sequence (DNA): TGTGCCAGCAGCGCGGACAGGGGGCGGGACACTGAAGCTTTCTTT.